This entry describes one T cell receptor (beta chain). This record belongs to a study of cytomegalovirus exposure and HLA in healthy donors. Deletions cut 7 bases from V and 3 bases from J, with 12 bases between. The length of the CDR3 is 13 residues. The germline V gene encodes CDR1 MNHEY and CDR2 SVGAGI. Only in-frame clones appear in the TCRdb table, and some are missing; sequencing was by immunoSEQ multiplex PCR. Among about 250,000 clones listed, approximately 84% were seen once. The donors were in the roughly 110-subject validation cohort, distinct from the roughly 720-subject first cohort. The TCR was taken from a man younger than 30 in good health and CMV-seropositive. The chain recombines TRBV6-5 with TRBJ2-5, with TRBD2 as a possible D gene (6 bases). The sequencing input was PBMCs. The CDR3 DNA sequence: TGTGCCAGCACCCGGGACTCGAAAGAGACCCAGTACTTC. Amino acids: CASTRDSKETQYF.